A selection of T cell receptor beta chains follows, all from one sample in a study of blood T cell repertoires in COVID-19. The data were produced by immunoSEQ multiplex PCR, yet TCRdb's version contains in-frame clones alone and is incomplete. This table has approximately 170,000 clones, 88% appearing once. The sample consisted of peripheral blood. The origin of the receptors is a man aged 55 to 69 with acute or convalescent COVID-19. The CDR3 runs from the conserved cysteine through the conserved F or W. The D gene is left open where the match is weak. Clone sizes are given selectively: once, few, many, or a class where the clone is expanded.

D | J | size | V | DNA | CDR3
TRBD1 | TRBJ2-1 | . | TRBV6-5 | TGTGCGACAGGGGGCGATGCGTGGAATGAGCAGTTCTTC | CATGGDAWNEQFF
. | TRBJ2-3 | . | TRBV19 | TGTGCCAGTTCCCCGAGGGGGTGGGGCACAGATACGCAGTATTTT | CASSPRGWGTDTQYF
. | TRBJ1-5 | . | TRBV2 | TGTGCCAGCAGTGATACGGCGGAAGTTCAGCCCCAGCATTTT | CASSDTAEVQPQHF
TRBD1 | TRBJ1-2 | . | TRBV24-1 | TGTGCCACCAGTGATCGGACAGGGGGCAACAGGGGCTACACCTTC | CATSDRTGGNRGYTF
. | TRBJ2-7 | . | TRBV19 | TGTGCCAGCCCACAGGAGCCCCACGAGCAGTACTTC | CASPQEPHEQYF
. | TRBJ1-3 | once | TRBV30 | TGTGCCTGGAGTGCAGGGAAGGGCCGGGTATATTTT | CAWSAGKGRVYF
. | TRBJ1-6 | . | TRBV30 | TGTGCCTGGAGACTGACAGAGTATAATTCACCCCTCCACTTT | CAWRLTEYNSPLHF
. | TRBJ2-2 | once | TRBV28 | TGTGCCAGCAGTTCCCCTCAGGGCTCGAACACCGGGGAGCTGTTTTTT | CASSSPQGSNTGELFF
. | TRBJ2-2 | once | TRBV5-4 | TGTGCCAGCAGCCCGGGATGGAACACCGGGGAGCTGTTTTTT | CASSPGWNTGELFF
TRBD2 | TRBJ2-7 | . | TRBV7-2 | TGTGCCAGCAGCTTAGTGGGACTAGCGGTCCAGAGGGGCTCCTACGAGCAGTACTTC | CASSLVGLAVQRGSYEQYF
TRBD1 | TRBJ1-6 | . | TRBV11-2 | TGTGCCAGCAGTTACGGGGACAGCTCCTATAATTCACCCCTCCACTTT | CASSYGDSSYNSPLHF
TRBD1 | TRBJ2-3 | . | TRBV7-2 | TGTGCCAGCAGCCAGCGTCGGGACAGCCCTGGAGATACGCAGTATTTT | CASSQRRDSPGDTQYF
. | TRBJ2-3 | . | TRBV7-9 | TGTGCCAGCAGCTTGGGCGGGCCTAGCACAGATACGCAGTATTTT | CASSLGGPSTDTQYF
. | TRBJ1-2 | . | TRBV30 | TGTGCCTGCACAGGGAGTCAATGGGATGGCTACACCTTC | CACTGSQWDGYTF
TRBD2 | TRBJ2-1 | . | TRBV15 | TGTGCCACCAGCAGTAGGACTAGCGGGGGGCTCTACAATGAGCAGTTCTTC | CATSSRTSGGLYNEQFF
. | TRBJ1-2 | few | TRBV3-1/TRBV3-2 | TGTGCCAGCAGCCGGGGAGAGGGATATGGCTACACCTTC | CASSRGEGYGYTF
TRBD2 | TRBJ2-7 | . | TRBV14 | TGTGCCAGCAGCCGCGGACTAGCGGGAGCCTACGAGCAGTACTTC | CASSRGLAGAYEQYF
TRBD1 | TRBJ1-5 | once | TRBV27 | TGTGCCAGCAGTGGGACAGGGATTACGGGCAATCAGCCCCAGCATTTT | CASSGTGITGNQPQHF
. | TRBJ1-4 | . | TRBV14 | TGTGCCAGCAGCCTATACAGGGCCGAAAAACTGTTTTTT | CASSLYRAEKLFF
. | TRBJ2-5 | . | TRBV5-1 | TGCGCCAGCAGCCTCCCGGCGGGCCAAGAGACCCAGTACTTC | CASSLPAGQETQYF
TRBD1 | TRBJ2-3 | few | TRBV2 | TGTGCCAGCAGGGGACAGGCAAGCGGAGATACGCAGTATTTT | CASRGQASGDTQYF
TRBD1 | TRBJ1-6 | . | TRBV27 | TGTGCCAGCAGTTCTAAAACAGGGGCGCTCAATTCACCCCTCCACTTT | CASSSKTGALNSPLHF
TRBD1 | TRBJ2-5 | . | TRBV19 | TGTGCCAGTAGTACCGGACAGGGAATAGAGACCCAGTACTTC | CASSTGQGIETQYF
. | TRBJ1-6 | . | TRBV5-1 | TGCGCCAGCAGCTTGGGGAGCTCCTATAATTCACCCCTCCACTTT | CASSLGSSYNSPLHF
. | TRBJ2-7 | . | TRBV5-1 | TGCGCCAGCAGCCCTACTAGATTCAACGAGCAGTACTTC | CASSPTRFNEQYF
TRBD2 | TRBJ2-1 | . | TRBV3-1/TRBV3-2 | TGTGCCAGCAGACACACTAGCGGGAGCCACAATGAGCAGTTCTTC | CASRHTSGSHNEQFF